The following is a T cell receptor beta chain sequence with its context. Its antigen is unknown. The PCR had 60 Vbeta and 13 Jbeta primers. The repertoire was sequenced with immunoSEQ multiplex PCR; TCRdb's copy has only in-frame clones and lacks some. This table holds 170,000 or so clones, around 77% found once. This CDR3 spans 18 amino acids. Germline CDR1 MDHEN, CDR2 SYDVKM. V shed 5 bases and J shed 0 bases, with 17 bases lying between them. The data derive from a study of cytomegalovirus exposure and HLA in healthy donors. General study findings and limits: An ancestry cluster, one associated with Asian ancestry, reportedly showed fewer N-insertions than the 666-donor mean in a later analysis.

The clonotype comes from a woman between 45 and 60 years old in good health and CMV-seropositive. The chain carries TRBV28 and TRBJ2-6; D remains ambiguous. The sample taken for sequencing was PBMCs. In nucleotides, the CDR3 is TGTGCCAGCAGTGAACCGGGTCCCAAGATCTCTGGGGCCAACGTCCTGACTTTC. Protein sequence: CASSEPGPKISGANVLTF.